The 31 T cell receptor beta chains in this list originate from one sample, sequenced in a study of blood T cell repertoires in COVID-19. Assay used: immunoSEQ multiplex PCR; TCRdb lists only in-frame clones, some missing. The sample carries 200,000 to 250,000 clones, around 80% recorded once. The sequencing sample was made of peripheral blood. The receptors derive from a woman aged 80 or over with COVID-19, enrolled during active disease.

The rearrangement joins TRBV10-3 to TRBJ2-1; D is perhaps TRBD2 (5 bases). Germline values: CDR1 ENHRY, CDR2 SYGVKD. The CDR3 is 13 residues long. The V gene lost 2 bases and the J gene lost 9 bases, with 11 bases spanning the gap. The DNA of the CDR3 is TGTGCCATCAGTGAGCAACTAGTGACTGAGCAGTTCTTC. Protein sequence: CAISEQLVTEQFF.

This rearrangement joins TRBV19 to TRBJ1-4; tentative D call: TRBD1 (6 bases). The germline V and J ends were trimmed by 1 base and 0 bases, with 21 bases remaining between them. Germline CDR1 reads LNHDA; CDR2 reads SQIVND (reference sequence). CDR3 length equals 20 residues. The CDR3 loop reads CASSIGSRRSGEATNEKLFF. CDR3 bases: TGTGCCAGTAGTATAGGTTCGAGAAGGTCAGGGGAAGCAACTAATGAAAAACTGTTTTTT.

The chain couples TRBV4-2 to TRBJ1-2; 11 bases agree with TRBD1. Germline V gives CDR1 LGHNA, CDR2 YNFKEQ. The junction had 8 bases not matched to a gene; V was cut back by 4 bases and J by 7 bases. The CDR3 runs to 15 residues. CDR3 bases: TGTGCCAGCAGCCTTCACCCGGGACAGGGGGGTGGCTACACCTTC. Its translation: CASSLHPGQGGGYTF.

Comment on this clone: At one of its ends the junction is not consistent with the germline gene, which may arise from a read error. V is TRBV11-3 and J is TRBJ2-7, with TRBD2 matching over 7 bases. The CDR3 is 13 residues long. Germline V gene lookup returns CDR1 SGHNT and CDR2 YENEEA. DNA of the CDR3: TGTGCCAGGGCGGGGGAAATCGGCTACGAGCAGTGCTTC. This codes for CARAGEIGYEQCF.

This clone was detected a few times. V is TRBV5-1 and J is TRBJ1-2; 9 bases are shared with TRBD1. V dropped 0 bases and J dropped 4; count of bases not matched to a gene: 4. CDR3 size: 15 residues. Germline loops: CDR1 SGHRS, CDR2 YFSETQ. CDR3 residues: CASSLGGTGLYGYTF. CDR3 in DNA: TGCGCCAGCAGCTTGGGTGGGACAGGGCTCTATGGCTACACCTTC. The complete variable domain, with remaining parts taken from reference TRBV5-1 and TRBJ1-2, reads KAGVTQTPRYLIKTRGQQVTLSCSPISGHRSVSWYQQTPGQGLQFLFEYFSETQRNKGNFPGRFSGRQFSNSRSEMNVSTLELGDSALYLCASSLGGTGLYGYTFGSGTRLTVV.

The J gene is TRBJ2-5, the V gene TRBV18; the D gene is possibly TRBD2 (5 bases). This CDR3 spans 14 amino acids. The V end lost 4 bases, the J end lost 4 bases, and 13 bases lay between the germline ends. Germline V gene sequence: CDR1 KGHSH, CDR2 LQKENI. The chain's CDR3 is CASSRMDLGETQYF. As DNA, the CDR3 is TGTGCCAGCTCACGAATGGACTTGGGAGAGACCCAGTACTTC.

This clone appeared a few times. The rearrangement uses TRBV11-2 and TRBJ1-3; D possibly corresponds to TRBD1 (6 bases). The germline gives CDR1 SGHAT, CDR2 FQNNGV. This CDR3 is built from 16 residues. V was shortened by 5 bases and J by 0 bases, with 14 bases between the two germline ends. The CDR3 DNA sequence: TGTGCCAGCAGCGTGACAGGTTTGCTCTCTGGAAACACCATATATTTT. Protein sequence: CASSVTGLLSGNTIYF.

V is TRBV5-4 and J is TRBJ2-7; 9 bases map to TRBD2. The CDR3 length is 14 residues. Trimming took 2 bases from V and 2 from J; bases not matched to a gene: 2. The V gene's germline CDR1 is SGHNT and CDR2 YYREEE (reference sequence). CDR3 bases: TGTGCCAGCAGCTTCGGGACTAGCCCCTACGAGCAGTACTTC. Amino acid sequence: CASSFGTSPYEQYF.

The chain has TRBV9 and TRBJ1-1; no firm D call. CDR1 and CDR2 from the germline V gene are SGDLS and YYNGEE. The CDR3 sequence is 14 residues long. V was pared by 10 bases and J by 1 base, with 17 bases between. The CDR3 region has the DNA TGTGCCCCGGAGGGCGGGGTGTGGAACACTGAAGCTTTCTTT. Encoded protein: CAPEGGVWNTEAFF.

For the CDR3, the DNA is TGTGCCAGCTCATCAGACAGGGATGAAAAACTGTTTTTT. It yields the protein CASSSDRDEKLFF. This sequence joins TRBV18 and TRBJ1-4, with TRBD1 matching 7 bases. The ends lost 5 bases at V and 6 bases at J; junction bases unmatched: 3. This CDR3 contains 13 residues. Germline V gene lookup returns CDR1 KGHSH and CDR2 LQKENI.

The rearrangement joins TRBV19 to TRBJ1-5; 8 nucleotides line up with TRBD1. The CDR3 consists of 16 residues. V shed 3 bases and J 1 base; nucleotides not matched to a gene: 5. Germline CDR1 and CDR2: LNHDA and SQIVND (reference sequence). The CDR3 DNA is TGTGCCAGTAGTATTGTTTCAGGGGGCAGCAATCAGCCCCAGCATTTT. It codes for CASSIVSGGSNQPQHF.

V gene TRBV6-5 combines with J gene TRBJ1-1, with D unresolved. The CDR3 is made up of 14 amino acids. Germline V gene sequence: CDR1 MNHEY, CDR2 SVGAGI. V gave up 6 bases and J gave up 5 bases, with 16 bases separating them. CDR3: CASRPQTPGTEAFF. The CDR3 region has the DNA TGTGCCAGCAGGCCCCAGACTCCGGGAACTGAAGCTTTCTTT.

V gene TRBV2 combines with J gene TRBJ2-2, with 8 bases identical to TRBD1. Unmatched junction bases numbered 7, after V lost 6 bases and J lost 4 bases. CDR1 and CDR2 from the germline V gene are SNHLY and FYNNEI. This CDR3 comprises 15 residues. The CDR3 loop reads CASSPGQVVTGELFF. CDR3 nucleotide sequence: TGTGCCAGCAGCCCGGGACAGGTTGTCACCGGGGAGCTGTTTTTT.

The rearrangement joins TRBV6-5 to TRBJ1-2; weak D call: TRBD1 (6 bases). V was trimmed by 5 bases and J by 4 bases, leaving 11 bases between them. Per germline, CDR1 MNHEY and CDR2 SVGAGI. This CDR3 region has 13 residues. DNA for the CDR3: TGTGCCAGCAGTCTCACGGACAGCTATGGCTACACCTTC. Protein sequence: CASSLTDSYGYTF.

The gene calls are TRBV5-1 and TRBJ1-2; 8 bases align to TRBD1. V lost 1 base, J lost 4 bases, and 15 bases stayed unmatched. Per germline, CDR1 SGHRS and CDR2 YFSETQ. This CDR3 has 18 amino acids. The CDR3 DNA reads TGCGCCAGCAGCTTGAACCCCCGGCAGGGGGCGTACCCCTATGGCTACACCTTC. Its protein product is CASSLNPRQGAYPYGYTF.

This sequence joins TRBV4-1 and TRBJ2-7, with 10 bases lining up with TRBD1. After removal of 4 bases from V and 5 bases from J, the junction contained 5 bases not matched to a gene. The germline gives CDR1 MGHRA, CDR2 YSYEKL. CDR3 length equals 14 residues. CDR3 sequence (DNA): TGCGCCAGCAGCCCCGGGACAGGGGTACACGAGCAGTACTTC. Translated, it gives CASSPGTGVHEQYF.

In its sample, this clone was seen once. Distinct nucleotide sequences in the sample also encode this CDR3. This chain connects TRBV7-9 to TRBJ1-1; D not certain. The CDR3 length is 11 residues. Trimming took off 5 bases at V and 11 bases at J, with 12 bases between the two ends. In germline, CDR1 is SEHNR, CDR2 FQNEAQ (reference sequence). The CDR3 bases are TGTGCCAGCAGCCTGGGAGGTGAGGCTTTCTTT. Protein product: CASSLGGEAFF.

This chain connects TRBV15 to TRBJ2-1; a weak D match, TRBD1 (5 bases). V lost 1 base, J lost 5 bases, and 12 bases lay in between. The CDR3 totals 15 residues. Per germline, CDR1 LNHNV and CDR2 YYDKDF (reference sequence). CDR3 amino acids: CATSRATQGNNEQFF. CDR3 DNA sequence: TGTGCCACCAGCAGAGCTACCCAGGGTAACAATGAGCAGTTCTTC.

V usage is TRBV5-6 and J usage is TRBJ2-3; 7 bases are shared with TRBD2. The CDR3 totals 15 residues. V lost 0 bases to trimming and J lost 7 bases; unmatched junction nucleotides: 8. Germline assignment: CDR1 SGHDT and CDR2 YYEEEE. DNA of the CDR3: TGTGCCAGCAGCTTGGTCGCCAGCGGGATAAATACGCAGTATTTT. Translation: CASSLVASGINTQYF. The whole variable domain, remainder taken from reference TRBV5-6 and TRBJ2-3, is DAGVTQSPTHLIKTRGQQVTLRCSPKSGHDTVSWYQQALGQGPQFIFQYYEEEERQRGNFPDRFSGHQFPNYSSELNVNALLLGDSALYLCASSLVASGINTQYFGPGTRLTVL.

The chain has TRBV5-1 and TRBJ2-4; 8 nucleotides agree with TRBD2. This CDR3 spans 14 amino acids. Germline V gene lookup returns CDR1 SGHRS and CDR2 YFSETQ. V lost 4 bases and J lost 8; bases outside the gene matches: 8. The CDR3 is CASSPGGAEDIQYF. The CDR3 nucleotides are TGCGCCAGCAGCCCGGGAGGGGCAGAGGACATTCAGTACTTC.

CDR3 DNA sequence: TGCGCCAGCAGCCCGGACATCCCGCGGGGCGAGCAGTACTTC. Encoded protein: CASSPDIPRGEQYF. The chain recombines TRBV5-1 with TRBJ2-7, with D possibly being TRBD2 (6 bases). V was shortened by 4 bases and J by 6 bases, with 17 bases between the two germline ends. Germline assignment: CDR1 SGHRS and CDR2 YFSETQ. CDR3 length: 14 amino acids.

V is TRBV5-1 and J is TRBJ1-4, with D possibly matching TRBD1 (6 bases). Trimming took off 4 bases at V and 5 bases at J, with 15 bases between the two ends. Germline V gene sequence: CDR1 SGHRS, CDR2 YFSETQ. The CDR3 sequence is 15 residues long. The CDR3 DNA is TGCGCCAGCAGCGCGGTCGGGGGGCAGAATGAAAAACTGTTTTTT. Translation gives CASSAVGGQNEKLFF.

This chain links TRBV6-6 with TRBJ1-5; 7 bases are a match to TRBD1. The CDR3 sequence is 15 residues long. Germline V CDR1 and CDR2: MNHNY, SVGAGI (reference sequence). J gave up 1 base and V 6 bases, and 6 bases lay outside the gene matches. CDR3 in DNA: TGTGCCAGCAGCCCCACAGGGGTCAGCAATCAGCCCCAGCATTTT. Protein product: CASSPTGVSNQPQHF.

The chain uses TRBV7-3 and TRBJ1-1; D is unclear. Germline values: CDR1 SGHTA, CDR2 FQGTGA. CDR3 size: 13 residues. Trimming stripped 5 bases from V and 1 base from J, with 8 bases between. The CDR3 DNA sequence: TGTGCCAGCAGCATTTCACAGAACACTGAAGCTTTCTTT. Protein sequence: CASSISQNTEAFF.

This clone appeared a single time. The chain links TRBV3-1 (or the pseudogene TRBV3-2) to TRBJ1-6; D call uncertain. V was pared by 4 bases and J by 10 bases, with 17 bases between. Germline CDR1 and CDR2: LGHDT and YNNKEL (reference sequence). CDR3 size: 15 residues. CDR3 coding DNA: TGTGCCAGCAGCCCCAACCAGCAGAGGAAGTCACCCCTCCACTTT. Protein sequence: CASSPNQQRKSPLHF.

This clone was counted a single time. The chain has TRBV18 and TRBJ1-2; D might be TRBD1 (6 bases). The CDR3 has 17 residues. V lost 1 base, J lost 4 bases, and 19 bases lay in between. The V gene's germline CDR1 is KGHSH and CDR2 LQKENI. The CDR3 loop is CASSPRAPTQTGYGYTF. CDR3 DNA: TGTGCCAGCTCACCACGCGCGCCTACCCAGACAGGCTATGGCTACACCTTC.

The chain uses TRBV7-2 and TRBJ2-1; 11 bases map to TRBD2. Per germline, CDR1 SGHTA and CDR2 FQGNSA. V lost 8 bases and J lost 4; bases outside the gene matches: 10. The CDR3 length is 16 residues. The CDR3, as DNA: TGTGCCAGCCCCACTTCTAGCGGGGGGAAATACAATGAGCAGTTCTTC. Translated, it gives CASPTSSGGKYNEQFF.

This clone showed up just a few times. J is TRBJ2-7 and V is TRBV27; 7 positions match TRBD2. The length of the CDR3 is 13 residues. Germline V gives CDR1 MNHEY, CDR2 SMNVEV (reference sequence). Unmatched junction bases numbered 5, after V lost 3 bases and J lost 6 bases. DNA for the CDR3: TGTGCCAGCAGTTTTGTGGGAGGGGTCGAGCAGTACTTC. Translation gives CASSFVGGVEQYF.

CDR3: CASSPDRGLGETQYF. The CDR3 DNA is TGTGCCAGCAGCCCGGACAGGGGGCTAGGGGAGACCCAGTACTTC. The chain joins TRBV5-6 to TRBJ2-5; 11 bases agree with TRBD1. V lost 4 bases, J lost 5 bases, and 7 bases stayed unmatched. Per the germline V gene, CDR1 is SGHDT and CDR2 is YYEEEE. The CDR3 spans 15 residues.

This clone has only a few counts. The rearrangement links TRBV4-2 to TRBJ2-3, with D perhaps TRBD2 (6 bases). Trimming left V 0 bases short and J 7 bases short, with 17 bases between. The CDR3 contains 16 residues. Germline assignment: CDR1 LGHNA and CDR2 YNFKEQ. Here the CDR3 reads CASSQEAGPSANTQYF. DNA for the CDR3: TGTGCCAGCAGCCAAGAGGCGGGGCCTTCAGCAAATACGCAGTATTTT.

This clone turned up a few times. The chain uses TRBV5-1 and TRBJ1-1, with TRBD1 matching over 7 bases. The V gene end was trimmed by 4 bases and the J gene end by 4 bases; junction bases not matched to a gene: 7. Germline V gene lookup returns CDR1 SGHRS and CDR2 YFSETQ. The CDR3 runs 14 residues. CDR3 bases: TGCGCCAGCAGCCCAGGGACAGAGAGCACTGAAGCTTTCTTT. As protein: CASSPGTESTEAFF.